The 12 T cell receptor beta chains listed next were all sequenced from one sample in a study of T cell responses to AZD1222 COVID-19 vaccine. Some clones are missing from TCRdb's copy, which holds only in-frame ones; the method was immunoSEQ multiplex PCR. The sample carries roughly 140,000 clones, about 90% recorded once. The sequencing used peripheral blood, collected 28 days after the second AZD1222 dose. The receptors were sampled from an adult who received the AZD1222 COVID-19 vaccine.

The chain employs TRBV10-2 and TRBJ1-5; D may be TRBD1 (5 bases). Germline lookup yields CDR1 WSHSY and CDR2 SAAADI. Trimming took off 3 bases at V and 4 bases at J, with 7 bases between the two ends. CDR3 length equals 13 residues. The CDR3 reads CASSDSGNQPQHF. CDR3 nucleotide sequence: TGCGCCAGCAGTGACTCAGGGAATCAGCCCCAGCATTTT.

In its sample, this clone was seen once. The chain uses TRBV5-6 and TRBJ1-1, with no clear D. Looked up from germline, CDR1 is SGHDT and CDR2 is YYEEEE. CDR3 length: 13 amino acids. The ends were cut back, 1 base at V and 1 base at J, with 5 bases in the middle. The CDR3 here is CASSLKPNTEAFF. The CDR3 DNA is TGTGCCAGCAGCTTGAAACCGAACACTGAAGCTTTCTTT.

The chain has TRBV5-6 and TRBJ2-2; possibly TRBD1 for D (5 bases). The CDR3 runs to 16 residues. CDR1 and CDR2 from the germline V gene are SGHDT and YYEEEE. Deletions cut 4 bases from V and 0 bases from J, with 13 bases between. The chain's CDR3 is CASSSPTVPNTGELFF. CDR3 DNA: TGTGCCAGCAGCAGCCCGACAGTACCGAACACCGGGGAGCTGTTTTTT. Together with reference TRBV5-6 and TRBJ2-2, the CDR3 gives the full variable domain: DAGVTQSPTHLIKTRGQQVTLRCSPKSGHDTVSWYQQALGQGPQFIFQYYEEEERQRGNFPDRFSGHQFPNYSSELNVNALLLGDSALYLCASSSPTVPNTGELFFGEGSRLTVL.

The chain uses TRBV28 and TRBJ1-2; TRBD1 is a possible D gene (6 bases). In germline, CDR1 is MDHEN, CDR2 SYDVKM. The CDR3 covers 13 residues. Trimming took off 6 bases at V and 6 bases at J, with 14 bases between the two ends. The CDR3: CASRTGTHNGYTF. The CDR3 DNA reads TGTGCCAGCAGAACCGGGACACATAATGGCTACACCTTC.

The chain recombines TRBV2 with TRBJ2-7; no clear D. Germline CDR1 is SNHLY and CDR2 is FYNNEI. This CDR3 spans 12 amino acids. V lost 0 bases and J lost 4, with 4 bases in between. CDR3 in DNA: TGTGCCAGCAGTGAAGCGGAATACGAGCAGTACTTC. As protein: CASSEAEYEQYF.

The chain joins TRBV11-2 to TRBJ2-3, with D possibly matching TRBD2 (6 bases). The CDR3 spans 15 residues. Germline CDR1 SGHAT, CDR2 FQNNGV. V was shortened by 1 base and J by 1 base, with 9 bases between the two germline ends. CDR3 region: CASSLAGGGTDTQYF. For the CDR3, the DNA is TGTGCCAGCAGCTTAGCCGGGGGAGGCACAGATACGCAGTATTTT.

This chain uses TRBV29-1 with TRBJ1-2, with TRBD1 matching 12 bases. Unmatched junction bases numbered 15, after V lost 0 bases and J lost 1 base. Per germline, CDR1 SQVTM and CDR2 ANQGSEA. The CDR3 is 20 amino acids. The CDR3 here is CSVEDVGTGGSSTYNYGYTF. CDR3 DNA sequence: TGCAGCGTTGAAGATGTGGGGACAGGGGGCTCCTCCACCTATAACTATGGCTACACCTTC.

For the CDR3, the DNA is TGCGCCAGCAGCTTCCCGGGACAGGGGGAAGAGCAGTTCTTC. This translates into CASSFPGQGEEQFF. The chain employs TRBV5-1 and TRBJ2-1; TRBD1 agrees at 11 bases. The CDR3 spans 14 residues. J lost 10 bases, V lost 2 bases, and 5 bases had no gene match. Per the germline V gene, CDR1 is SGHRS and CDR2 is YFSETQ.

The rearrangement joins TRBV19 to TRBJ1-3; D unresolved. V was cut by 6 bases and J by 3 bases, with 12 bases left in between. This CDR3 contains 14 residues. Germline V CDR1 and CDR2: LNHDA, SQIVND (reference sequence). The CDR3 protein is CASSRSVFGNTIYF. The DNA for the CDR3 is TGTGCCAGTAGCCGGTCCGTCTTTGGAAACACCATATATTTT.

The chain employs TRBV7-8 and TRBJ2-7, with 15 bases matching TRBD2. The CDR3 extends over 19 amino acids. The trim removed 2 bases at V and 3 bases at J, leaving 11 bases unmatched. Germline CDR1 and CDR2: SGHVS and FQNEAQ. CDR3 amino acids: CASSLRRTGTSGRIYEQYF. CDR3 nucleotide sequence: TGTGCCAGCAGCTTACGCCGGACGGGGACTAGCGGGAGGATCTACGAGCAGTACTTC.

The chain employs TRBV6-5 and TRBJ1-3; D perhaps matches TRBD1 (6 bases). The CDR3 is made up of 14 amino acids. The V end was cut by 11 bases, the J end by 0 bases, with 14 bases between. CDR1 MNHEY and CDR2 SVGAGI come from the germline V gene. The CDR3 region is CASASQGSGNTIYF. In DNA, the CDR3 is TGTGCCTCGGCGTCACAGGGCTCTGGAAACACCATATATTTT.

The chain employs TRBV12-5 and TRBJ1-6; D remains ambiguous. V lost 2 bases and J lost 10, with 3 bases in between. The CDR3 contains 11 residues. Germline V gene lookup returns CDR1 LGHNT and CDR2 FRNRAP. The CDR3 coding sequence is TGTGCTAGTGGTTTGAGATCACCCCTCCACTTT. Protein: CASGLRSPLHF.